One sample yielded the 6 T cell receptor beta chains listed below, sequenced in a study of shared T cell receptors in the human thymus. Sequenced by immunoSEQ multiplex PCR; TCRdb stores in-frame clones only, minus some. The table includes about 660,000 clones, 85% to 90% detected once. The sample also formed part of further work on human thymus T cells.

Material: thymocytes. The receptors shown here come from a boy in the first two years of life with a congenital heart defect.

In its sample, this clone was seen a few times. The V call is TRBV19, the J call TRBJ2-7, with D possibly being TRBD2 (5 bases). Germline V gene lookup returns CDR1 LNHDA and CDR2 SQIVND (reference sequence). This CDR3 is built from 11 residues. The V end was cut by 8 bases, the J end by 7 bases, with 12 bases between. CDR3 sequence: CASCKGGEQYF. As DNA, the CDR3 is TGTGCCAGTTGCAAGGGCGGGGAGCAGTACTTC.

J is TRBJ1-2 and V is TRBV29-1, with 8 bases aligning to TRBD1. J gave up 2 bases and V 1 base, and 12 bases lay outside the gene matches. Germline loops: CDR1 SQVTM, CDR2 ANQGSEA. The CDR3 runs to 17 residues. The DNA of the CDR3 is TGCAGCGTTGAAGTCAAAATTCGGACAGGGAACAACTATGGCTACACCTTC. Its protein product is CSVEVKIRTGNNYGYTF.

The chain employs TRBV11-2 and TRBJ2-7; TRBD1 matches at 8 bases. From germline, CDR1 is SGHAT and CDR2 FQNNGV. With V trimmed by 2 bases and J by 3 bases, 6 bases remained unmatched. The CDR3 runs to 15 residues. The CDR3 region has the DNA TGTGCCAGCAGCTTAAGGACAGGGAATGGCTACGAGCAGTACTTC. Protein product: CASSLRTGNGYEQYF.

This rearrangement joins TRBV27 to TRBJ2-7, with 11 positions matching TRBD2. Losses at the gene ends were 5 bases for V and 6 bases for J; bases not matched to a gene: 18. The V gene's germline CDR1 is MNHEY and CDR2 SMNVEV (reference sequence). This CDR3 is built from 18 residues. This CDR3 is CASSPNPSGRYKSREQYF. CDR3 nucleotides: TGTGCCAGCAGTCCAAACCCTAGCGGGAGGTACAAGTCCCGCGAGCAGTACTTC.

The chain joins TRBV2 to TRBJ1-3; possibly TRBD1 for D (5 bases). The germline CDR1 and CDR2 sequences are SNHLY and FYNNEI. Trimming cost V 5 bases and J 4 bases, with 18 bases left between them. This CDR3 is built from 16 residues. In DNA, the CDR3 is TGTGCCAGCAGTCCTGCCTATGGGGCTCCGGGAAACACCATATATTTT. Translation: CASSPAYGAPGNTIYF.

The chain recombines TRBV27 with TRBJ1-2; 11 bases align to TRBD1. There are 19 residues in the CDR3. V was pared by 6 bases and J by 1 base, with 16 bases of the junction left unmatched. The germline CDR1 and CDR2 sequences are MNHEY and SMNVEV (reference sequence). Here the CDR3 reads CASSRKKRTGGDHNYGYTF. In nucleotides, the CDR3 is TGTGCCAGCAGCCGAAAAAAAAGGACAGGGGGCGATCATAACTATGGCTACACCTTC.